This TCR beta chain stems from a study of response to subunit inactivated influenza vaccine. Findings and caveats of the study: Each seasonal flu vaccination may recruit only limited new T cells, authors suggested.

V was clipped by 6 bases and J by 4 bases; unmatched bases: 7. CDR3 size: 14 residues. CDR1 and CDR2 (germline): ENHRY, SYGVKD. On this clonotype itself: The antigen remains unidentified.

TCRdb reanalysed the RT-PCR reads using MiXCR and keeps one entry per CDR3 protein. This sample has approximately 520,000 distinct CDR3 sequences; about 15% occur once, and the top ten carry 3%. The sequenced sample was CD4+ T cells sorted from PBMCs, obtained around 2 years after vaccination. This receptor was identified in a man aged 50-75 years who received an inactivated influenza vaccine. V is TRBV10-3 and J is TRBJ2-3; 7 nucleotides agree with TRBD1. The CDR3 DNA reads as TGTGCCATCAGAACAACCCAGGGGGCAGATACGCAGTATTTT. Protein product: CAIRTTQGADTQYF.